The 25 T cell receptor beta chains in this list originate from one sample, sequenced in a study of blood T cell repertoires in COVID-19. Using immunoSEQ multiplex PCR, the repertoire was profiled, and TCRdb retains in-frame clones only, with some absent. The sample consists of roughly 410,000 clones, about nine tenths of them appearing once. The specimen was peripheral blood. The receptors stem from a woman in her thirties or forties with COVID-19, enrolled during active disease.

CDR3 nucleotides: TGTGCCAGCAGCTTAGACCCTCAGGGCGGCTACACCTTC. This translates into CASSLDPQGGYTF. The chain has TRBV7-8 and TRBJ1-2; perhaps TRBD1 as D (5 bases). Germline CDR1 and CDR2: SGHVS and FQNEAQ. This CDR3 spans 13 amino acids. Deletions cut 1 base from V and 8 bases from J, with 11 bases between.

This chain connects TRBV28 to TRBJ2-7; TRBD2 agrees at 7 bases. From germline, CDR1 is MDHEN and CDR2 SYDVKM. V lost 5 bases to trimming and J lost 0 bases; unmatched junction nucleotides: 1. The CDR3 totals 13 residues. The CDR3 sequence: CASSRLASYEQYF. The CDR3 DNA is TGTGCCAGCAGTCGACTAGCCTCCTACGAGCAGTACTTC.

The chain has TRBV12-3 or TRBV12-4 and TRBJ2-1, with D unresolved. This CDR3 has 13 residues. V gave up 7 bases and J gave up 8 bases, with 15 bases separating them. The DNA for the CDR3 is TGTGCCAGCACCCTAGAGGTAGGCTATGAGCAGTTCTTC. This translates into CASTLEVGYEQFF.

The CDR3 nucleotides read TGTGCCAGCTCTCACCCGGGTGACAATCAGCCCCAGCATTTT. Translating gives CASSHPGDNQPQHF. The V and J genes are TRBV25-1 and TRBJ1-5, with unresolved D. V lost 8 bases to trimming and J lost 3 bases, with 14 bases between them. Per germline, CDR1 MGHDK and CDR2 SYGVNS. The CDR3 length is 14 residues.

This sequence joins TRBV7-9 and TRBJ1-4, with D perhaps TRBD1 (6 bases). V lost 5 bases, J lost 0 bases, and 19 bases lay in between. From germline, CDR1 is SEHNR and CDR2 FQNEAQ (reference sequence). This CDR3 is built from 18 residues. The CDR3 DNA reads TGTGCCAGCAGCCTTCCACCGGGACACCTTGCAACTAATGAAAAACTGTTTTTT. It specifies CASSLPPGHLATNEKLFF.

The chain uses TRBV6-4 and TRBJ1-2; D possibly corresponds to TRBD1 (6 bases). The CDR3 consists of 15 residues. Trimming cost V 10 bases and J 0 bases, with 18 bases left between them. In germline, CDR1 is MRHNA, CDR2 SNTAGT. CDR3 amino acids: CAKKPPGESNYGYTF. The DNA of the CDR3 is TGTGCCAAAAAACCACCAGGGGAGTCTAACTATGGCTACACCTTC.

The chain carries TRBV4-3 and TRBJ2-3, with 7 bases aligning to TRBD2. V was clipped by 1 base and J by 3 bases; unmatched bases: 13. CDR3 size: 18 residues. Germline CDR1 is LGHNA and CDR2 is YSLEER. The CDR3 DNA reads TGCGCCAGCAGCCAAGGTCTCTTGCGCGGGAGAGGGACAGATACGCAGTATTTT. Translating gives CASSQGLLRGRGTDTQYF.

V gene TRBV6-5 combines with J gene TRBJ1-2; a possible D gene is TRBD1 (6 bases). Germline values: CDR1 MNHEY, CDR2 SVGAGI. Trimming shortened V by 2 bases and J by 6 bases, and 10 bases separated the two germline ends. The CDR3 covers 13 residues. CDR3 bases: TGTGCCAGCAGTTACGGGGGGGGCAATGGCTACACCTTC. Its protein product is CASSYGGGNGYTF.

The chain combines TRBV28 with TRBJ1-5; TRBD1 aligns across 8 bases. With 5 bases clipped from V and 5 bases from J, the junction kept 8 bases outside the gene matches. Germline CDR1 is MDHEN and CDR2 is SYDVKM. The CDR3 consists of 15 residues. CDR3 DNA: TGTGCCAGCAGTAAATTCCGACAGGGGCATCAGCCCCAGCATTTT. The encoded protein is CASSKFRQGHQPQHF.

The CDR3 DNA reads as TGTGCCAGCAGTGGGGGGGCTGAAGCTTTCTTT. Translation gives CASSGGAEAFF. This rearrangement joins TRBV27 to TRBJ1-1, with D possibly being TRBD1 (5 bases). The germline CDR1 and CDR2 sequences are MNHEY and SMNVEV (reference sequence). The CDR3 has 11 residues. Trimming took 5 bases from V and 6 from J, leaving 7 bases between them.

This chain uses TRBV19 with TRBJ2-1, with 8 bases lining up with TRBD1. This CDR3 is built from 14 residues. The V segment lost 5 bases and the J segment 9 bases; nucleotides outside the gene matches: 9. Germline V gene data show CDR1 as LNHDA and CDR2 as SQIVND (reference sequence). The CDR3 protein is CASSLTDRGGEQFF. Written as DNA, the CDR3 is TGTGCCAGTAGTCTAACAGACAGGGGAGGTGAGCAGTTCTTC.

This clone has just one count. CDR3 in amino acids: CASSSGPPDSNQPQHF. In nucleotides, the CDR3 is TGTGCCAGCTCATCAGGTCCCCCGGATAGCAATCAGCCCCAGCATTTT. The chain employs TRBV18 and TRBJ1-5, with unresolved D. Trimming took 5 bases from V and 0 from J, leaving 14 bases between them. CDR1 is KGHSH, CDR2 LQKENI, per germline. This CDR3 has 16 amino acids.

The J gene is TRBJ1-2, the V gene TRBV6-5; D is perhaps TRBD1 (6 bases). Germline loops: CDR1 MNHEY, CDR2 SVGAGI. V lost 6 bases, J lost 5 bases, and 19 bases lay in between. The CDR3 length is 15 residues. CDR3 loop: CASSVLHRVAYGYTF. The CDR3 DNA is TGTGCCAGCAGCGTATTACACAGGGTTGCATATGGCTACACCTTC.

The rearrangement joins TRBV7-2 to TRBJ1-5; a weak D match, TRBD1 (5 bases). The V gene lost 5 bases and the J gene lost 0 bases, with 17 bases spanning the gap. This CDR3 contains 17 residues. Germline-derived CDR1 and CDR2 are SGHTA and FQGNSA. The CDR3 sequence is CASSPGRVGYSNQPQHF. In DNA form, the CDR3 reads TGTGCCAGCAGCCCAGGGAGGGTGGGGTATAGCAATCAGCCCCAGCATTTT.

The chain's CDR3 is CASSVDGGSYEQYF. CDR3 bases: TGTGCCAGCAGCGTAGACGGGGGTTCCTACGAGCAGTACTTC. This chain uses TRBV9 with TRBJ2-7; a possible D gene is TRBD2 (6 bases). Germline V gene lookup returns CDR1 SGDLS and CDR2 YYNGEE. Trimming stripped 0 bases from V and 1 base from J, with 8 bases between. This CDR3 spans 14 amino acids.

The genes are TRBV28 and TRBJ1-5, with TRBD1 as a possible D gene (5 bases). Trimming pared 4 bases from V and 7 bases from J, leaving 11 bases between. The CDR3 has 13 amino acids. Germline V gene sequence: CDR1 MDHEN, CDR2 SYDVKM. CDR3 DNA: TGTGCCAGCAGTTACCAGGGAACCCAGCCCCAGCATTTT. It translates to CASSYQGTQPQHF.

The CDR3 is CASSLGLHYGYTF. CDR3 nucleotide sequence: TGTGCCAGCAGTTTAGGGCTGCACTATGGCTACACCTTC. V usage is TRBV28 and J usage is TRBJ1-2; D gene uncertain. V was cut by 2 bases and J by 3 bases, with 7 bases left in between. This CDR3 has 13 residues. The V gene's germline CDR1 is MDHEN and CDR2 SYDVKM.

A note on this clone: The junction shows a germline mismatch at one end, possibly a read error. This chain uses TRBV12-5 with TRBJ1-2; 9 nucleotides align to TRBD1. CDR3 length: 20 residues. Per the germline V gene, CDR1 is LGHNT and CDR2 is FRNRAP. CDR3 residues: CASGLVPLGGQGRTNYGYAF. CDR3 bases: TGTGCTAGTGGTTTGGTCCCCCTTGGGGGACAGGGCCGCACTAACTATGGCTACGCCTTC.

V is TRBV7-2 and J is TRBJ2-1; 11 bases fit TRBD2. J gave up 0 bases and V 1 base, and 5 bases lay outside the gene matches. This CDR3 is built from 18 residues. CDR1 and CDR2 (germline): SGHTA, FQGNSA. The CDR3, as DNA: TGTGCCAGCAGCTTAGTGGTTAGCGGGAGGGTCTCCTACAATGAGCAGTTCTTC. As protein: CASSLVVSGRVSYNEQFF.

On this clone: The identical CDR3 is also encoded by other nucleotide sequences in the sample. V is TRBV5-4 and J is TRBJ2-3, with TRBD2 as a possible D gene (5 bases). Germline V gene sequence: CDR1 SGHNT, CDR2 YYREEE (reference sequence). V was shortened by 2 bases and J by 0 bases, with 7 bases between the two germline ends. This CDR3 spans 14 amino acids. The CDR3 sequence is CASSLPGSTDTQYF. CDR3 in DNA: TGTGCCAGCAGCTTACCGGGGAGCACAGATACGCAGTATTTT. The entire variable domain, with the rest obtained from reference TRBV5-4 and TRBJ2-3, is as follows: ETGVTQSPTHLIKTRGQQVTLRCSSQSGHNTVSWYQQALGQGPQFIFQYYREEENGRGNFPPRFSGLQFPNYSSELNVNALELDDSALYLCASSLPGSTDTQYFGPGTRLTVL.

The chain joins TRBV30 to TRBJ1-2; D is undetermined. CDR1 is GTSNPN, CDR2 SVGIG, per germline (reference sequence). Trimming cost V 0 bases and J 7 bases, with 6 bases left between them. The CDR3 runs to 11 residues. The CDR3 DNA reads TGTGCCTGGAGTGTAACGGGTGGCTACACCTTC. Its translation is CAWSVTGGYTF.

The V call is TRBV2, the J call TRBJ1-2, with 9 bases matching TRBD1. The germline V gene has CDR1 SNHLY and CDR2 FYNNEI. V lost 9 bases and J lost 4; bases outside the gene matches: 3. The CDR3 covers 12 residues. In DNA form, the CDR3 reads TGTGCCAGGACAGGGGGTCGCTATGGCTACACCTTC. Translation: CARTGGRYGYTF.

This clone was seen a single time. This chain uses TRBV9 with TRBJ2-5, with D unresolved. Germline V lookup: CDR1 SGDLS, CDR2 YYNGEE. V gave up 1 base and J gave up 2 bases, with 6 bases separating them. The CDR3 runs 13 residues. CDR3 loop: CASSVRGQETQYF. CDR3 bases: TGTGCCAGCAGCGTACGCGGACAAGAGACCCAGTACTTC.

The chain employs TRBV7-4 and TRBJ1-5, with 10 bases lining up with TRBD1. V gave up 2 bases and J gave up 6 bases; unmatched junction bases: 10. Germline-derived CDR1 and CDR2 are SGHVT and SQSDAQ. The length of the CDR3 is 17 residues. The CDR3 region has the DNA TGTGCCAGCAGCTTATTTATCCGGGACAGGGGTCGTCAGCCCCAGCATTTT. This translates into CASSLFIRDRGRQPQHF.

V and J are TRBV7-3 and TRBJ2-3, with a possible D match to TRBD1 (5 bases). V lost 1 base to trimming and J lost 6 bases, with 14 bases between them. Germline lookup yields CDR1 SGHTA and CDR2 FQGTGA. The CDR3 is made up of 15 amino acids. The CDR3: CASSLMARGTDTQYF. The CDR3 DNA reads TGTGCCAGCAGCTTAATGGCAAGGGGAACGGATACGCAGTATTTT.